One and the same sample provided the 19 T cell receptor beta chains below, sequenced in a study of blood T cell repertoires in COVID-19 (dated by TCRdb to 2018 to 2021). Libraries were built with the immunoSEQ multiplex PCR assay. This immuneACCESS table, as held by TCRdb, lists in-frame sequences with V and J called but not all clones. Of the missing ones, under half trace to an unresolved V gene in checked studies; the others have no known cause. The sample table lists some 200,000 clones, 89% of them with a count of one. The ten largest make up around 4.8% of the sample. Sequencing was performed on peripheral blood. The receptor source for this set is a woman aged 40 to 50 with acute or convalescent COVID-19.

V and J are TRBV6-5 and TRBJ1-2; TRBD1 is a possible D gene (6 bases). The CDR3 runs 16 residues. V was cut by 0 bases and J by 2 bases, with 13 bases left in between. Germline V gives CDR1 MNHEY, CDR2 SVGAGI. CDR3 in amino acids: CASSYSSGTPNYGYTF. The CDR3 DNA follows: TGTGCCAGCAGTTACTCTTCTGGGACACCAAACTATGGCTACACCTTC.

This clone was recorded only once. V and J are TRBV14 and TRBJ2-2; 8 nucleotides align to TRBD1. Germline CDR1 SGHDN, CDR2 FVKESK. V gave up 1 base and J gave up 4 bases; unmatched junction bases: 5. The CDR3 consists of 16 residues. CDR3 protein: CASSQGRTGSTGELFF. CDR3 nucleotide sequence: TGTGCCAGCAGCCAAGGAAGGACAGGGAGCACCGGGGAGCTGTTTTTT.

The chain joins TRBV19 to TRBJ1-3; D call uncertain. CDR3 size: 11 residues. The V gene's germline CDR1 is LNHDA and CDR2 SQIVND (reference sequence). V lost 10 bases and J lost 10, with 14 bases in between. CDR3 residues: CATESLTTIYF. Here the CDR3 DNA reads TGTGCCACCGAATCTCTTACTACCATATATTTT.

Here the CDR3 reads CASSYSQGARYTF. CDR3 bases: TGTGCCAGCAGTTACTCTCAGGGGGCCCGCTACACCTTC. The rearrangement uses TRBV6-5 and TRBJ1-2, with 8 bases matching TRBD1. CDR1 is MNHEY and CDR2 is SVGAGI in the germline V gene. This CDR3 contains 13 residues. With 0 bases clipped from V and 9 bases from J, the junction kept 3 bases outside the gene matches.

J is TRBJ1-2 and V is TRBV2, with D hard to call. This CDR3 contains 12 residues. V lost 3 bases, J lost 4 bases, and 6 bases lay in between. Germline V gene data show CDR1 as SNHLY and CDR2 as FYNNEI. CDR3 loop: CASSETRYGYTF. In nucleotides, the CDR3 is TGTGCCAGCAGTGAGACTCGCTATGGCTACACCTTC.

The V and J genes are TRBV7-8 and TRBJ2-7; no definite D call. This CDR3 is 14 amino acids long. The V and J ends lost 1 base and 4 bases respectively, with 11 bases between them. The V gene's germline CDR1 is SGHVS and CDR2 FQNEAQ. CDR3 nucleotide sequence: TGTGCCAGCAGCTTAGGTCCGGGTAGGTACGAGCAGTACGTC. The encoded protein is CASSLGPGRYEQYV.

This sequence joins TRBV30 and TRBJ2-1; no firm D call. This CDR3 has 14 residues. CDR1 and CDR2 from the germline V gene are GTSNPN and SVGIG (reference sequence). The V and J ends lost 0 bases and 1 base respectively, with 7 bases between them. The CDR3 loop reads CAWSVLESYNEQFF. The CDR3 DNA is TGTGCCTGGAGTGTCCTAGAGTCCTACAATGAGCAGTTCTTC.

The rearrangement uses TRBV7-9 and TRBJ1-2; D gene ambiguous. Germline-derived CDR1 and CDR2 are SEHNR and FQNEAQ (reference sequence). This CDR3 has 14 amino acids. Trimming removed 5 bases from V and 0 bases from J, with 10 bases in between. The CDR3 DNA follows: TGTGCCAGCAGCCGACCGGGGACTAACTATGGCTACACCTTC. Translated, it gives CASSRPGTNYGYTF.

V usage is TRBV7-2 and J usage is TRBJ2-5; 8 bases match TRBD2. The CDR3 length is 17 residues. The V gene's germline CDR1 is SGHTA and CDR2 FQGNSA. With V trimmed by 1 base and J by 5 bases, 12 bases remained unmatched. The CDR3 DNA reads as TGTGCCAGCAGCTTAGGGCCGCGAACGGGGGGGGCGGAGACCCAGTACTTC. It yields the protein CASSLGPRTGGAETQYF.

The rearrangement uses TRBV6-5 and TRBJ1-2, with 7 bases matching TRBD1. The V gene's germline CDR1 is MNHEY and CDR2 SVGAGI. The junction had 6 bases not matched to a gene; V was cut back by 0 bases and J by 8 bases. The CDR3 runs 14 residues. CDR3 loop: CASSYSDREQGYTF. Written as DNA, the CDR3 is TGTGCCAGCAGTTACTCCGACAGGGAGCAAGGCTACACCTTC.

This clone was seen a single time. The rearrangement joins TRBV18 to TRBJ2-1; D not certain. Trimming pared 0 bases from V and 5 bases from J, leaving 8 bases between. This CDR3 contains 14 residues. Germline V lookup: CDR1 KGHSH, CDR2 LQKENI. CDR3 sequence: CASSPPQENNEQFF. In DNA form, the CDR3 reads TGTGCCAGCTCACCACCTCAGGAAAACAATGAGCAGTTCTTC.

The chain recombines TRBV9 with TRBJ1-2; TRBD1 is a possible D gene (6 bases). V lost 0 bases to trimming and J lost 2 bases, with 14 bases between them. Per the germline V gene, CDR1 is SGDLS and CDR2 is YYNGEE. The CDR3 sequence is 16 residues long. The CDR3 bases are TGTGCCAGCAGCGTAGACGCGGGAGGACAGAACTATGGCTACACCTTC. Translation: CASSVDAGGQNYGYTF.

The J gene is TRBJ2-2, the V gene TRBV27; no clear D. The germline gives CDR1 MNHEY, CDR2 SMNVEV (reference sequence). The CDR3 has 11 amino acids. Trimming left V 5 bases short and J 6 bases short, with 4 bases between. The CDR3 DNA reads TGTGCCAGCAGTACAGCCGGGGAGCTGTTTTTT. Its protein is CASSTAGELFF.

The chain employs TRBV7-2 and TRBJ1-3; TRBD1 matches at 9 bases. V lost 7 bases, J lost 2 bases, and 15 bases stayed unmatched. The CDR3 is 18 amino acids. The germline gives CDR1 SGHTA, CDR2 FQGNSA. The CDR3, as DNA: TGTGCCAGCACCTCCCCTCCTAGGGACAGGGATGCTGGAAACACCATATATTTT. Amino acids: CASTSPPRDRDAGNTIYF.

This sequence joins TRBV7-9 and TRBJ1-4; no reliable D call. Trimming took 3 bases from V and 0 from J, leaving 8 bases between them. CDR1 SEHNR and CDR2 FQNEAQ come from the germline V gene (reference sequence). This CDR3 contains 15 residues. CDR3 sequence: CASSFVSATNEKLFF. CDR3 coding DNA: TGTGCCAGCAGCTTCGTTTCAGCAACTAATGAAAAACTGTTTTTT. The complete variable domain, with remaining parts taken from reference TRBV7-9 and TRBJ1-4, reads DTGVSQNPRHKITKRGQNVTFRCDPISEHNRLYWYRQTLGQGPEFLTYFQNEAQLEKSRLLSDRFSAERPKGSFSTLEIQRTEQGDSAMYLCASSFVSATNEKLFFGSGTQLSVL.

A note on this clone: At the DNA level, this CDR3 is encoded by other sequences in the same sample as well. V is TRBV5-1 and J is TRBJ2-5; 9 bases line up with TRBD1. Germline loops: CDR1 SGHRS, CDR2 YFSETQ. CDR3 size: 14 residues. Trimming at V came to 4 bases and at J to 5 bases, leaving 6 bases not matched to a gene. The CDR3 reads CASSPGTGTETQYF. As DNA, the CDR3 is TGCGCCAGCAGCCCTGGGACAGGGACCGAGACCCAGTACTTC. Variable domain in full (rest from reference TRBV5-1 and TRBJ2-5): KAGVTQTPRYLIKTRGQQVTLSCSPISGHRSVSWYQQTPGQGLQFLFEYFSETQRNKGNFPGRFSGRQFSNSRSEMNVSTLELGDSALYLCASSPGTGTETQYFGPGTRLLVL.

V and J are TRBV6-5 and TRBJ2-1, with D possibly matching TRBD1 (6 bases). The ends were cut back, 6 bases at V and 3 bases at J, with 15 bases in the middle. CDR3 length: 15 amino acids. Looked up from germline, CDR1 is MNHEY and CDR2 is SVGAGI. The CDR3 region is CASRAGVLLYNEQFF. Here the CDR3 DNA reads TGTGCCAGCAGGGCAGGGGTCCTCCTCTACAATGAGCAGTTCTTC.

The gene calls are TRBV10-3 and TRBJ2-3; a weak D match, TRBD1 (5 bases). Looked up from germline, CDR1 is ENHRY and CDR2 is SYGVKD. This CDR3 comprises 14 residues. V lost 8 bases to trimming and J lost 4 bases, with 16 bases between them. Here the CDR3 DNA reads TGTGCCATCGGGGCCCCAGATGGGGCAGATACGCAGTATTTT. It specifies CAIGAPDGADTQYF.

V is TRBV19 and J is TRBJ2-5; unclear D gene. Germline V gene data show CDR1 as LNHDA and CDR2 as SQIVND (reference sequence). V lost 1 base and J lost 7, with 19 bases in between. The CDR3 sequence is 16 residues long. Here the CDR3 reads CASSIVGRSPRVTQYF. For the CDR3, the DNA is TGTGCCAGTAGTATAGTAGGTCGGTCCCCTCGGGTGACCCAGTACTTC.